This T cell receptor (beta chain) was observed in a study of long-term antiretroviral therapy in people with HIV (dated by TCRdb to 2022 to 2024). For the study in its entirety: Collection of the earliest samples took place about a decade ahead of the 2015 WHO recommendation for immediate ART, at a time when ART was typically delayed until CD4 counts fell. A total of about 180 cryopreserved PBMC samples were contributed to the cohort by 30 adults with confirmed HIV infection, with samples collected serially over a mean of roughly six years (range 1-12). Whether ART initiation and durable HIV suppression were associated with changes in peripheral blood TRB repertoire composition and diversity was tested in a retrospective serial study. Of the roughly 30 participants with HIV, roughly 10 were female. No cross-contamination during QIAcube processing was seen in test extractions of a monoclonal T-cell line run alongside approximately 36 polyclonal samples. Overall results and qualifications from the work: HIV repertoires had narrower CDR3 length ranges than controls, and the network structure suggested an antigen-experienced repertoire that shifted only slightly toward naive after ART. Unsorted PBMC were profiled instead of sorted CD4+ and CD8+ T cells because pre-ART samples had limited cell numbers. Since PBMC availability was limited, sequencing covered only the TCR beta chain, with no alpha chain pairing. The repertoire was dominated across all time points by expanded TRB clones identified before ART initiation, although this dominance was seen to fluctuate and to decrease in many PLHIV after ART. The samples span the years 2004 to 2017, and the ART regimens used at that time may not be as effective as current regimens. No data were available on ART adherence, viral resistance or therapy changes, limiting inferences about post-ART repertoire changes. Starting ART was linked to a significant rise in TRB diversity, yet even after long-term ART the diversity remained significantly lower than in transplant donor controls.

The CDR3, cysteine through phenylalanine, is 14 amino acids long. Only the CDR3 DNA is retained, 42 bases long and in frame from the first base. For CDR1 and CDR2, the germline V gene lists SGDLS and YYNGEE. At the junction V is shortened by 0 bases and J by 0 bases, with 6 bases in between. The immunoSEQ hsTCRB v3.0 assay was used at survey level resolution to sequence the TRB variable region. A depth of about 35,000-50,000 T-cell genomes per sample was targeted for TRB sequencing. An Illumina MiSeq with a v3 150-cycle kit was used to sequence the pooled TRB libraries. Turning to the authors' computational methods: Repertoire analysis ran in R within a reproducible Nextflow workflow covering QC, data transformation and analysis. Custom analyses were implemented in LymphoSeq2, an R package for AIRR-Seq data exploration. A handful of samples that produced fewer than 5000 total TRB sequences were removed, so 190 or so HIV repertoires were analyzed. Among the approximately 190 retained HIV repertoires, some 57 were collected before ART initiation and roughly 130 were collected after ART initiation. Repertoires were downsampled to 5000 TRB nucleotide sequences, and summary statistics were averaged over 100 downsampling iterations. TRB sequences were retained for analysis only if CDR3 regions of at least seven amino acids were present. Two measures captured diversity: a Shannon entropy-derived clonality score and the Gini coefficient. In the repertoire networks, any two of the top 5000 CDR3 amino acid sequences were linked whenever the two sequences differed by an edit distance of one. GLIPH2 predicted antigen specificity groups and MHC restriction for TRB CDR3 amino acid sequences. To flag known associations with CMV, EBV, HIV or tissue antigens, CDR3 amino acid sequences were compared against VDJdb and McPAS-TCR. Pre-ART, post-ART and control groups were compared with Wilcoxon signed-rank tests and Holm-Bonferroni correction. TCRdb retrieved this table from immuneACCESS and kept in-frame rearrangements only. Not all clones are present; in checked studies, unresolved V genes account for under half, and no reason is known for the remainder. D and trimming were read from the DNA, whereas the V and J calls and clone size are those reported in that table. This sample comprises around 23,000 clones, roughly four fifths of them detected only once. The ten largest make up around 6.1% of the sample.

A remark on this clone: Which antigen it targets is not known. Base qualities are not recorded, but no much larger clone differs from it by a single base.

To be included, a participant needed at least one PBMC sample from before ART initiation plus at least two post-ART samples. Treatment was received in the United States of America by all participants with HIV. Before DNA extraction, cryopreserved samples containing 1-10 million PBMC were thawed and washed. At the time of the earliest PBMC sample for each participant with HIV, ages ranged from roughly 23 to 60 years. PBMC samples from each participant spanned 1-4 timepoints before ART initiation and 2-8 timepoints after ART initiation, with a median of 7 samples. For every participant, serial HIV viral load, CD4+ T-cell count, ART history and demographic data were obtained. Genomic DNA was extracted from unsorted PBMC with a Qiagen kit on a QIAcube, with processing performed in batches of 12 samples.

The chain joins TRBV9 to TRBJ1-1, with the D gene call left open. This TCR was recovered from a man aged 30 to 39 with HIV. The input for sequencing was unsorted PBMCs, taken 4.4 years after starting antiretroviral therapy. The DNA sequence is TGTGCCAGCAGCGTAGGTAGCCTGAACACTGAAGCTTTCTTT. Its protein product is CASSVGSLNTEAFF.